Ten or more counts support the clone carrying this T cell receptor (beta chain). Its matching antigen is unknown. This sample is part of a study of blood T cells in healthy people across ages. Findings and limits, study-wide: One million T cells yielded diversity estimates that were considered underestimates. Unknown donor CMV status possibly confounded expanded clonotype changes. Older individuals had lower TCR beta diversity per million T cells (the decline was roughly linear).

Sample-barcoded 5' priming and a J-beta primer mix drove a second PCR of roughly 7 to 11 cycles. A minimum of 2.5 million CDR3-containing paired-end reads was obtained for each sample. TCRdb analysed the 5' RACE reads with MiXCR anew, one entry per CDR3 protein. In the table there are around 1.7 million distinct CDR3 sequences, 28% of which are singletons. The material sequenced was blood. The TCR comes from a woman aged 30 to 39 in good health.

CDR3 nucleotides: TGTGCCAGCAGCTTAAGAGCTTTTGAGGAGCAGTACTTC. This sequence encodes CASSLRAFEEQYF. The chain is built from TRBV7-8 and TRBJ2-7; D unresolved. This CDR3 has 13 residues. Germline CDR1 and CDR2: SGHVS and FQNEAQ. The germline V and J ends were trimmed by 2 bases and 7 bases, with 12 bases remaining between them.